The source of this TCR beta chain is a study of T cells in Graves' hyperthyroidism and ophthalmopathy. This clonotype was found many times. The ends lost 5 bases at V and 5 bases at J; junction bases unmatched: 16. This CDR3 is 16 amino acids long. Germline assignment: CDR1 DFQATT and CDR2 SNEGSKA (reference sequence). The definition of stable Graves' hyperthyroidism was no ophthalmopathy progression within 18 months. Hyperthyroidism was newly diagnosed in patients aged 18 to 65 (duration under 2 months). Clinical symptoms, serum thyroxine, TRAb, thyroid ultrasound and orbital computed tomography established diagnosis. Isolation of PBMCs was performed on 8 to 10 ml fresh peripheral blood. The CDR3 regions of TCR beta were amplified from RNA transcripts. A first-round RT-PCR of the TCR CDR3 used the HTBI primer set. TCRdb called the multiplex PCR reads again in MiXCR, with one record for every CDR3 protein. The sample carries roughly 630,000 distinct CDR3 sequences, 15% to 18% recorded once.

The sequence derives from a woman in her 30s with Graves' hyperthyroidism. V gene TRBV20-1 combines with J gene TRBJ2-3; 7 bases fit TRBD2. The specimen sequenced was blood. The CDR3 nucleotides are TGCAGTGCTGGTTTCCAACTAGCGTACTCCGGAGATACGCAGTATTTT. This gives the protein CSAGFQLAYSGDTQYF.